The present T cell receptor (beta chain) was sequenced within a study of blood T cell repertoires in COVID-19. About the study: From the United States, Italy and Spain came samples of acute and convalescent COVID-19.

The CDR3 has 16 amino acids. Trimming removed 1 base from V and 4 bases from J; junction bases left unmatched: 3. Germline CDR1 SEHNR, CDR2 FQNEAQ (reference sequence). TCRdb's table, derived via immunoSEQ multiplex PCR, lists solely in-frame clones and lacks some. The table has 200,000 to 250,000 clones, 82% seen once. The genes are TRBV7-9 and TRBJ2-2; 10 bases agree with TRBD1. The source material was peripheral blood. This TCR was sampled from a woman in her 70s with acute or convalescent COVID-19. The CDR3 here is CASSLGQGAFTGELFF. CDR3 bases: TGTGCCAGCAGCTTAGGACAGGGGGCGTTCACCGGGGAGCTGTTTTTT.